This section outlines one TCR beta chain sequence together with its context. Its specificity is unknown. The record originates from a study of T cell responses to AZD1222 COVID-19 vaccine. Findings and limits, study-wide: Reports say nearly half of spike-specific TCRs go after unmutated variant regions.

V was trimmed by 6 bases and J by 7 bases, leaving 13 bases between them. Looked up from germline, CDR1 is MNHEY and CDR2 is SVGAGI. The CDR3 has 14 residues. The method was immunoSEQ multiplex PCR; TCRdb's version includes in-frame clones alone and lacks a portion of them. The table shows roughly 100,000 clones, with around 89% occurring only once. Material: peripheral blood, obtained on day 0 of AZD1222 vaccination. V is TRBV6-5 and J is TRBJ1-6; perhaps TRBD1 as D (5 bases). The sequence derives from an adult in good health. DNA for the CDR3: TGTGCCAGCAGCCTAGACAGTTTAAATTCACCCCTCCACTTT. This gives the protein CASSLDSLNSPLHF.